Below, 27 T cell receptor beta chains from the same sample are listed, as sequenced in a study of blood T cell repertoires in COVID-19. Only in-frame clones appear in the TCRdb table, and some are missing; sequencing was by immunoSEQ multiplex PCR. The table records about 200,000 clones, roughly 89% of them present only once. The sequenced sample consisted of peripheral blood. All receptors derive from a man aged 35-49 years with acute or convalescent COVID-19.

V usage is TRBV30 and J usage is TRBJ1-4; D is uncertain. This CDR3 has 15 amino acids. The V end was cut by 5 bases, the J end by 7 bases, with 20 bases between. CDR1 and CDR2 (germline): GTSNPN, SVGIG (reference sequence). The CDR3 reads CAWSSFSEASEKLFF. For the CDR3, the DNA is TGTGCCTGGTCCTCCTTCTCCGAGGCATCTGAAAAACTGTTTTTT.

Written as DNA, the CDR3 is TGCGCCAGCAGCTTAGCGGGGGCCGGGGACGAGACCCAGTACTTC. Protein sequence: CASSLAGAGDETQYF. The chain couples TRBV5-1 to TRBJ2-5, with TRBD2 identical over 8 bases. J lost 5 bases, V lost 2 bases, and 8 bases had no gene match. The length of the CDR3 is 15 residues. Germline V gives CDR1 SGHRS, CDR2 YFSETQ.

The chain links TRBV7-3 to TRBJ2-6, with TRBD1 matching 8 bases. Losses at the gene ends were 5 bases for V and 1 base for J; bases not matched to a gene: 4. The length of the CDR3 is 16 residues. Per germline, CDR1 SGHTA and CDR2 FQGTGA. The CDR3, as DNA: TGTGCCAGCAGCGCCCAGGGGGCATCTGGGGCCAACGTCCTGACTTTC. Encoded protein: CASSAQGASGANVLTF.

This rearrangement joins TRBV6-5 to TRBJ2-3; 15 nucleotides line up with TRBD2. Germline-derived CDR1 and CDR2 are MNHEY and SVGAGI. The junction had 1 base not matched to a gene; V was cut back by 2 bases and J by 4 bases. The CDR3 is 16 amino acids. The CDR3 DNA follows: TGTGCCAGCAGTTACGGACTAGCGGGGGGGCCAGATACGCAGTATTTT. Encoded protein: CASSYGLAGGPDTQYF.

The CDR3 loop is CASSPDRVPYEQYF. The CDR3 DNA is TGTGCCAGCAGCCCTGACAGGGTACCCTACGAGCAGTACTTC. The chain employs TRBV7-9 and TRBJ2-7, with 7 nucleotides matching TRBD1. The junction had 6 bases not matched to a gene; V was cut back by 5 bases and J by 2 bases. Germline V gives CDR1 SEHNR, CDR2 FQNEAQ (reference sequence). This CDR3 spans 14 amino acids. The full variable domain, completed using reference TRBV7-9 and TRBJ2-7, is DTGVSQNPRHKITKRGQNVTFRCDPISEHNRLYWYRQTLGQGPEFLTYFQNEAQLEKSRLLSDRFSAERPKGSFSTLEIQRTEQGDSAMYLCASSPDRVPYEQYFGPGTRLTVT.

This chain joins TRBV11-2 and TRBJ2-7; a weak D match, TRBD2 (6 bases). This CDR3 region has 16 residues. The germline CDR1 and CDR2 sequences are SGHAT and FQNNGV. V dropped 5 bases and J dropped 0 bases, with 17 bases sitting between them. This CDR3 is CASSLGEDWYSYEQYF. CDR3 DNA sequence: TGTGCCAGCAGCCTGGGGGAGGACTGGTACTCCTACGAGCAGTACTTC.

This chain joins TRBV5-1 and TRBJ2-3, with 10 bases matching TRBD2. CDR1 and CDR2 (germline): SGHRS, YFSETQ. Losses at the gene ends were 0 bases for V and 4 bases for J; bases not matched to a gene: 2. This CDR3 has 15 residues. The CDR3 coding sequence is TGCGCCAGCAGCTTGGCCCTAGCGGGGGCAGATACGCAGTATTTT. Amino acids: CASSLALAGADTQYF.

This clone came up a few times. The chain combines TRBV12-3 or TRBV12-4 with TRBJ2-2; D not certain. CDR3 length: 13 residues. V lost 5 bases and J lost 8, with 12 bases in between. The CDR3 is CASSPFEPGELFF. In nucleotides, the CDR3 is TGTGCCAGCAGTCCCTTCGAGCCGGGGGAGCTGTTTTTT.

This clone was found once. The chain links TRBV18 to TRBJ2-7; 7 bases match TRBD1. V gave up 3 bases and J gave up 0 bases; unmatched junction bases: 11. The CDR3 is 17 amino acids. CDR1 is KGHSH, CDR2 LQKENI, per germline. CDR3 nucleotide sequence: TGTGCCAGCTCACCCTATTCGACAGGGCAAAGCTCCTACGAGCAGTACTTC. Its translation is CASSPYSTGQSSYEQYF.

The gene calls are TRBV6-5 and TRBJ1-1; a possible D gene is TRBD1 (6 bases). The CDR3 length is 12 residues. CDR1 and CDR2 from the germline V gene are MNHEY and SVGAGI. Trimming removed 6 bases from V and 9 bases from J, with 14 bases in between. The CDR3 DNA reads TGTGCCAGCAGCAGGGGTGGGCCTCAAGCTTTCTTT. Its protein product is CASSRGGPQAFF.

The chain recombines TRBV3-1 (or the pseudogene TRBV3-2) with TRBJ1-3; a possible D gene is TRBD1 (5 bases). Germline CDR1 and CDR2: LGHDT and YNNKEL (reference sequence). The CDR3 runs 15 residues. V lost 0 bases and J lost 4, with 10 bases in between. The CDR3 here is CASSQDRGRGNTIYF. DNA for the CDR3: TGTGCCAGCAGCCAAGACCGGGGGAGAGGAAACACCATATATTTT.

The chain has TRBV6-4 and TRBJ2-3; 8 bases fit TRBD2. With 1 base clipped from V and 0 bases from J, the junction kept 12 bases outside the gene matches. The CDR3 has 19 amino acids. CDR1 and CDR2 from the germline V gene are MRHNA and SNTAGT. In DNA, the CDR3 is TGTGCCAGCAGTGACTTGAGGCGGGGGGCTGAGTATAGCACAGATACGCAGTATTTT. Translation gives CASSDLRRGAEYSTDTQYF.

V gene TRBV28 combines with J gene TRBJ1-1; D call uncertain. The CDR3 has 13 amino acids. Trimming removed 3 bases from V and 6 bases from J, with 11 bases in between. In germline, CDR1 is MDHEN, CDR2 SYDVKM. The CDR3 DNA reads as TGTGCCAGCAGTTTCTCAGTGCCTCCTGAAGCTTTCTTT. Amino acid sequence: CASSFSVPPEAFF.

The rearrangement links TRBV27 to TRBJ1-3, with TRBD1 as a possible D gene (5 bases). The CDR3 length is 16 residues. V dropped 5 bases and J dropped 7 bases, with 21 bases sitting between them. The germline V gene has CDR1 MNHEY and CDR2 SMNVEV (reference sequence). CDR3 coding DNA: TGTGCCAGCAGTCCGGACCGCGACAGTGGAGGGAACACCATATATTTT. Protein product: CASSPDRDSGGNTIYF.

The chain combines TRBV6-5 with TRBJ2-7; 9 nucleotides agree with TRBD1. V was clipped by 7 bases and J by 4 bases; unmatched bases: 8. The CDR3 loop spans 14 amino acids. Looked up from germline, CDR1 is MNHEY and CDR2 is SVGAGI. CDR3: CASINTGTGYEQYF. CDR3 DNA: TGTGCCAGCATCAATACCGGGACAGGGTACGAGCAGTACTTC.

This clone was detected once. This rearrangement joins TRBV6-5 to TRBJ2-2; 9 nucleotides align to TRBD2. The V segment lost 2 bases and the J segment 4 bases; nucleotides outside the gene matches: 5. The germline CDR1 and CDR2 sequences are MNHEY and SVGAGI. The CDR3 is 16 residues long. CDR3 in DNA: TGTGCCAGCAGTTACGCTGCGGGGGGGCGCACCGGGGAGCTGTTTTTT. The encoded protein is CASSYAAGGRTGELFF.

The chain links TRBV6-5 to TRBJ2-3; TRBD1 matches at 8 bases. The CDR3 has 15 residues. Germline V gives CDR1 MNHEY, CDR2 SVGAGI. The ends lost 5 bases at V and 5 bases at J; junction bases unmatched: 9. The CDR3 is CASSPYRGTLDTQYF. CDR3 in DNA: TGTGCCAGCAGTCCGTACAGGGGGACTTTAGATACGCAGTATTTT.

The gene calls are TRBV2 and TRBJ1-1; 8 bases match TRBD1. V dropped 4 bases and J dropped 3; count of bases not matched to a gene: 1. Germline V lookup: CDR1 SNHLY, CDR2 FYNNEI. The CDR3 spans 13 residues. The CDR3 loop is CASSGTGYTEAFF. The CDR3 DNA sequence: TGTGCCAGCAGTGGGACAGGGTACACTGAAGCTTTCTTT. Based on the CDR3 plus reference TRBV2 and TRBJ1-1, the full variable domain is EPEVTQTPSHQVTQMGQEVILRCVPISNHLYFYWYRQILGQKVEFLVSFYNNEISEKSEIFDDQFSVERPDGSNFTLKIRSTKLEDSAMYFCASSGTGYTEAFFGQGTRLTVV.

The CDR3: CASNSGQLNEQFF. In nucleotides, the CDR3 is TGTGCCAGCAATTCCGGACAGCTAAATGAGCAGTTCTTC. The V and J genes are TRBV28 and TRBJ2-1, with a tentative D call TRBD1 (6 bases). There are 13 residues in the CDR3. V lost 7 bases, J lost 7 bases, and 14 bases lay in between. The V gene's germline CDR1 is MDHEN and CDR2 SYDVKM.

The CDR3 DNA sequence: TGTGCCAGCAGACCGGGACAGGGAGCGAACACTGAAGCTTTCTTT. Its protein is CASRPGQGANTEAFF. The chain carries TRBV6-5 and TRBJ1-1; 9 nucleotides line up with TRBD1. In germline, CDR1 is MNHEY, CDR2 SVGAGI. V shed 6 bases and J 1 base; nucleotides not matched to a gene: 6. The CDR3 consists of 15 residues.

This clone showed up just once. CDR3 sequence (DNA): TGCGCCAGCAGCTCATCAGGGAGGAGAGAGACCCAGTACTTC. Its protein is CASSSSGRRETQYF. The genes are TRBV5-1 and TRBJ2-5; D might be TRBD2 (6 bases). Germline V lookup: CDR1 SGHRS, CDR2 YFSETQ. The CDR3 consists of 14 residues. V dropped 3 bases and J dropped 4 bases, with 13 bases sitting between them.

The chain employs TRBV12-3 or TRBV12-4 and TRBJ2-7; D is possibly TRBD2 (7 bases). Between the trimmed V and J ends, which lost 6 bases and 4 bases, there was a span of 13 bases. The CDR3 sequence is 13 residues long. DNA for the CDR3: TGTGCCAGCAGAGTAGGGGGGGGGTACGAGCAGTACTTC. Translation gives CASRVGGGYEQYF.

This clone came up a few times. The chain employs TRBV30 and TRBJ1-1; D is undetermined. CDR3 length: 15 amino acids. The V gene's germline CDR1 is GTSNPN and CDR2 SVGIG (reference sequence). The V and J ends lost 3 bases and 1 base respectively, with 15 bases between them. CDR3 sequence (DNA): TGTGCCTGGAGGGTTGGTACAGCATGGAACACTGAAGCTTTCTTT. Amino acids: CAWRVGTAWNTEAFF.

The rearrangement joins TRBV5-1 to TRBJ1-1; D is undetermined. Germline V gene lookup returns CDR1 SGHRS and CDR2 YFSETQ. V dropped 0 bases and J dropped 1 base, with 7 bases sitting between them. The CDR3 runs to 14 residues. CDR3 protein: CASSLGGRNTEAFF. The CDR3 DNA reads TGCGCCAGCAGCTTGGGCGGCAGGAACACTGAAGCTTTCTTT.

The chain couples TRBV5-1 to TRBJ1-4; tentative D call: TRBD1 (6 bases). The V gene's germline CDR1 is SGHRS and CDR2 YFSETQ. The CDR3 contains 17 residues. V lost 3 bases to trimming and J lost 0 bases, with 15 bases between them. CDR3 sequence: CASSYTGISATNEKLFF. CDR3 sequence (DNA): TGCGCCAGCAGCTACACAGGGATATCGGCAACTAATGAAAAACTGTTTTTT.

J is TRBJ1-3 and V is TRBV30; 10 bases align to TRBD1. CDR1 GTSNPN and CDR2 SVGIG come from the germline V gene (reference sequence). This CDR3 region has 16 residues. The junction had 3 bases not matched to a gene; V was cut back by 0 bases and J by 1 base. The DNA of the CDR3 is TGTGCCTGGAGTGTTAGACAGGGGGCGTCTGGAAACACCATATATTTT. This encodes CAWSVRQGASGNTIYF.

The chain uses TRBV7-3 and TRBJ1-6; a weak D match, TRBD1 (5 bases). Germline V CDR1 and CDR2: SGHTA, FQGTGA. This CDR3 region has 14 residues. Trimming stripped 2 bases from V and 7 bases from J, with 9 bases between. CDR3 in DNA: TGTGCCAGCAGCTTAGGAGGGGTGAATTCACCCCTCCACTTT. Its translation: CASSLGGVNSPLHF.